Reported below is one TCR beta chain. Its antigen remains unidentified. Base quality data are lacking; no much larger clone is found one base away. Receptor amplification or capture employed the immunoSEQ multiplex PCR assay. For most patients, genomic DNA was isolated using the Qiagen DNeasy Blood and Tissue Kit and was shipped frozen to Adaptive Biotechnologies for TCR sequencing. High-throughput TCR-beta CDR3 sequencing of genomic DNA from most patients was performed by Adaptive Biotechnologies. Concerning the study's data processing: Adaptive's ImmunoSEQ software supplied the TCR sequencing data for around 17 patients, while MiXCR and VDJtools were used to process a few other patients. To correct CD4 versus CD8 sorting errors, sequences present in both subsets at a frequency ratio below 5:1 were removed. CDR3 nucleotide sequences shared between donor and recipient were removed because the origin of such sequences could not be assigned. Alloreactive clones required at least 2-fold expansion over unstimulated cells and minimum CFSE-low frequency of 0.002% (template counts) or 0.001% (read counts). Mappable clones were those detected in sequenced pre-transplant spleen, lymph node, or MLR CFSE-low populations of the donor or recipient. The cumulative frequency of alloreactive clones was calculated as a percentage of all sequences, weighted by copy number. In its TCRdb copy, this immuneACCESS table keeps in-frame sequences only and misses some clones. Where compared with another copy, unresolved V genes explain less than half of these, and the others have no known cause. V and J calls and clone size are as listed in that table; D and trimming were resolved from the DNA. Within this sample are under 100,000 clones, with less than 95% of them counted one time only. Roughly 0.37% of the sample is in the top ten clones.

These data are taken from a study of graft-versus-host responses after intestinal transplantation (dated by TCRdb to the early 2020s). Study-wide context: Recipients received multivisceral, liver-intestinal, or isolated intestinal transplants. To identify alloreactive clones, pre-transplant mixed lymphocyte reaction products were sequenced and then compared with unstimulated pre-transplant donor and recipient T cells. The cohort enrolled approximately 24 intestinal transplant recipients including one retransplant, and a few patients lacking pretransplant specimens were excluded. Every recipient was given anti-thymocyte globulin induction, followed by 2 to 4 years of maintenance tacrolimus and steroids. After intestinal transplantation, graft-versus-host and host-versus-graft alloreactive T cell clones were followed in the graft, circulation and bone marrow using bulk TCR-beta CDR3 sequencing. A peak of at least 4% donor T cells among recipient peripheral blood mononuclear cells was the definition used for donor T cell macrochimerism. Samples from three later patients were sequenced in-house on an Illumina MiSeq with MiXCR processing rather than by the commercial service.

The full study reports these points: Conclusions were limited by the relatively low number and heterogeneity of intestinal transplant patients. In the allografts of patients with donor T cell macrochimerism, GvH to HvG T cell clonal ratios were high. GvH clones were detected in recipient bone marrow, and some appeared earlier in ileal mucosa or blood, consistent with an intestinal mucosal origin. Early after transplant, peak levels of circulating GvH clones were found to be associated with declines in HvG clones.

The label giving this sample's time point can be read as: cells obtained before transplantation from donor or recipient. CD3+CD4+ and CD3+CD8+ populations were FACS-sorted from unstimulated pre-transplant donor and recipient cells taken from spleen or lymph nodes. The germline V and J ends show losses of 5 bases and 4 bases respectively, and no gene match explains 8 bases of the junction. The germline V gene (reference sequence) supplies CDR1 SEHNR and CDR2 FQNEAQ. The CDR3 numbers 15 residues from cysteine through phenylalanine. Solely the CDR3 DNA is kept, with 45 bases framed from the first base.

Recombination joined TRBV7-9 with TRBJ2-3; the junction holds 8 bases that match TRBD2. Source: unstimulated CD8+ T cells sorted from spleen or lymph node cells, taken before transplant. This clonotype was sampled from a human donor who was the organ donor for an intestinal transplant. The DNA is TGTGCCAGCAGCACTCAAGAGGGACTAGCAGATACGCAGTATTTT. This codes for CASSTQEGLADTQYF.